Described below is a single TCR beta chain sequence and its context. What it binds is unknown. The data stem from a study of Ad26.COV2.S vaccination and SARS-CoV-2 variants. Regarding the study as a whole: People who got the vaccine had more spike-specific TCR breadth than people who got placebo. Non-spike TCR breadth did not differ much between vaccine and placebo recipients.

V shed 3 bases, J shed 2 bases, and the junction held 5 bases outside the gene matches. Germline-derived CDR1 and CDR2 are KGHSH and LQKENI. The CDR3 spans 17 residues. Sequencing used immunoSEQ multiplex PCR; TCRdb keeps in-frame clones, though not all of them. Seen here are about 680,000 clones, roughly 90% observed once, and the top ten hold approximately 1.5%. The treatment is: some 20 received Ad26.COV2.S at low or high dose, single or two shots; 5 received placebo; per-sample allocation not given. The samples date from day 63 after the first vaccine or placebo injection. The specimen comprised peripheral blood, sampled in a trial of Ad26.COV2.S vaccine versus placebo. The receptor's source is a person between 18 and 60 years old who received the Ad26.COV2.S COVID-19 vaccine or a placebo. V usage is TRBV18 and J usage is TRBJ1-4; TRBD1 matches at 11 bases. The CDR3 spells CASSPGTGGTTNEKLFF. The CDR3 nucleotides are TGTGCCAGCTCACCCGGGACAGGGGGGACTACTAATGAAAAACTGTTTTTT.